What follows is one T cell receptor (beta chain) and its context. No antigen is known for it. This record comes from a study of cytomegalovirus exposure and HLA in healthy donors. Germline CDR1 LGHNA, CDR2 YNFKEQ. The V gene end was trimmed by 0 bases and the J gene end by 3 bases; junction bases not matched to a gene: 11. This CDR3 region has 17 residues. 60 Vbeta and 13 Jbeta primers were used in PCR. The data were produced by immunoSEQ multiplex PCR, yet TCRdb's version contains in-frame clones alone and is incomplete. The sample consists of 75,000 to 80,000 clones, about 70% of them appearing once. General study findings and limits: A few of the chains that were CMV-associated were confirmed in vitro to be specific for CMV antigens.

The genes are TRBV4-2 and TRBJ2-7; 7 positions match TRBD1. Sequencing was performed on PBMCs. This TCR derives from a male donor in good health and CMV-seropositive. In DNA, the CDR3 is TGTGCCAGCAGCCAAGAACCCCCAAGACAGGGCTTCTACGAGCAGTACTTC. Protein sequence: CASSQEPPRQGFYEQYF.